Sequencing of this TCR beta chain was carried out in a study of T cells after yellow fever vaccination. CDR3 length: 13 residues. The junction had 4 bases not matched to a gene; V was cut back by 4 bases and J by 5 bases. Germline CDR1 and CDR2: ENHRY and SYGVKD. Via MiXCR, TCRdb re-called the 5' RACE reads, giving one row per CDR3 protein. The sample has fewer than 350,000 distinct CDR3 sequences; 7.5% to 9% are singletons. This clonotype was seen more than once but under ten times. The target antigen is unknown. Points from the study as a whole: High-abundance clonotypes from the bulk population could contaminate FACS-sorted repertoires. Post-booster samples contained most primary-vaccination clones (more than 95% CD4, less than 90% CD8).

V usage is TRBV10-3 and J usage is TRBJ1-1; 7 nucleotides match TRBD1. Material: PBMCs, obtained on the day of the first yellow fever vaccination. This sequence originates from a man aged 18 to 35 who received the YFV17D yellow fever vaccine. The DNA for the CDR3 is TGTGCCATCAGTGGCCAGGGGGGGACTGAAGCTTTCTTT. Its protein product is CAISGQGGTEAFF.